These 4 T cell receptor beta chains were sequenced from one sample in a study of shared clonotypes between healthy human individuals. Clones were sequenced by immunoSEQ multiplex PCR, and TCRdb holds only the in-frame ones, with some missing. The data hold approximately 740,000 clones, with around 74% observed a single time. Material: memory CD4+ T cells sorted from blood. This sample's subset: CD45RA-negative fraction. The receptors derive from a woman aged 25 to 39 in good health.

This clone has just a few counts. Other DNA sequences within the sample encode an identical CDR3. The J gene is TRBJ1-5, the V gene TRBV19; 7 bases are a match to TRBD1. Germline CDR1 reads LNHDA; CDR2 reads SQIVND (reference sequence). The CDR3 length is 13 residues. V lost 4 bases to trimming and J lost 5 bases; unmatched junction nucleotides: 2. DNA of the CDR3: TGTGCCAGTAGTACCCAGGGGGATCAGCCCCAGCATTTT. Amino acids: CASSTQGDQPQHF. Drawing the rest from reference TRBV19 and TRBJ1-5, the complete variable domain is DGGITQSPKYLFRKEGQNVTLSCEQNLNHDAMYWYRQDPGQGLRLIYYSQIVNDFQKGDIAEGYSVSREKKESFPLTVTSAQKNPTAFYLCASSTQGDQPQHFGDGTRLSIL.

This clone came up a few times. This chain connects TRBV5-6 to TRBJ2-5, with 11 bases matching TRBD2. Germline V lookup: CDR1 SGHDT, CDR2 YYEEEE. CDR3 size: 15 residues. After removal of 4 bases from V and 6 bases from J, the junction contained 8 bases not matched to a gene. CDR3 amino acids: CASSEGGLAAQTQYF. CDR3 nucleotides: TGTGCCAGCAGCGAGGGGGGACTAGCGGCGCAGACCCAGTACTTC.

About this clone itself: A read error may be the cause here, since a much bigger clone is one base away. This same CDR3 is encoded by further DNA sequences in the sample. The rearrangement uses TRBV5-1 and TRBJ1-3; TRBD1 agrees at 7 bases. V shed 2 bases, J shed 4 bases, and the junction held 3 bases outside the gene matches. Germline loops: CDR1 SGHRS, CDR2 YFSETQ. This CDR3 is 14 amino acids long. Written as DNA, the CDR3 is TGCGCCAGCAGCTTCGGGACAGAAGGAAACACCATATATTTT. Translation gives CASSFGTEGNTIYF.

The V call is TRBV27, the J call TRBJ1-1; D possibly corresponds to TRBD1 (5 bases). The CDR3 has 12 amino acids. Trimming pared 6 bases from V and 4 bases from J, leaving 9 bases between. Germline values: CDR1 MNHEY, CDR2 SMNVEV (reference sequence). CDR3 nucleotide sequence: TGTGCCAGCAGCCGGGGCGGCACTGAAGCTTTCTTT. It is translated as CASSRGGTEAFF.